This TCR beta chain was profiled in a study of blood T cell repertoires in COVID-19. Looking at the study overall: PBMCs, B-cell-depleted T cells, or T cells were the source of the cDNA or gDNA that made up the material.

Clones were sequenced by immunoSEQ multiplex PCR, and TCRdb holds only the in-frame ones, with some missing. The table shows roughly 150,000 clones, with about 80% occurring only once. J gave up 0 bases and V 5 bases, and 4 bases lay outside the gene matches. Germline lookup yields CDR1 SGHAT and CDR2 FQNNGV. The CDR3 is made up of 14 amino acids. The V gene is TRBV11-2, the J gene TRBJ2-7, with 7 nucleotides matching TRBD1. The sequencing sample was made of peripheral blood. This sequence originates from a man aged 60 to 75 with acute or convalescent COVID-19. CDR3 amino acids: CASSGDSSSYEQYF. In DNA form, the CDR3 reads TGTGCCAGCAGCGGGGACAGTAGCTCCTACGAGCAGTACTTC.